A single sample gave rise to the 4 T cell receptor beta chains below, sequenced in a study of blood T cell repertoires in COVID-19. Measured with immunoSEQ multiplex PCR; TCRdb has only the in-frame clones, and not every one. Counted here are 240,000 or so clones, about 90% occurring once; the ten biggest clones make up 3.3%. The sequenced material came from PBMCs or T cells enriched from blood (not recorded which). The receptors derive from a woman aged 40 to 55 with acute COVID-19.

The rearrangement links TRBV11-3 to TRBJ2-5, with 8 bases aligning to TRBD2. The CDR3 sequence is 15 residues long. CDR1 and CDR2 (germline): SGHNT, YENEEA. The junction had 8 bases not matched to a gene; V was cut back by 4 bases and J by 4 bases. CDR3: CASSSPGLGGETQYF. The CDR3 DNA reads TGTGCCAGCAGCTCCCCGGGACTAGGAGGAGAGACCCAGTACTTC.

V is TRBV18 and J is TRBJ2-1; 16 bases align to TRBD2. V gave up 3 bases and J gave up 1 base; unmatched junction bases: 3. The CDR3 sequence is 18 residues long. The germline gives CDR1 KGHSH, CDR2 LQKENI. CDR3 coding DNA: TGTGCCAGCTCACCCGTGGGACTAGCGGGAGGGTCCTACAATGAGCAGTTCTTC. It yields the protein CASSPVGLAGGSYNEQFF.

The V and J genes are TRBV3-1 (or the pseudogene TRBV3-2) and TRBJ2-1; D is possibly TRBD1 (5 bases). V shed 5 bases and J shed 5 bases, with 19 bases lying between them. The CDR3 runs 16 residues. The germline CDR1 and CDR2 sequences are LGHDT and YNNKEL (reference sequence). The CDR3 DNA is TGTGCCAGCAGCGCAGGGTGGCTAAAAAGGGACAATGAGCAGTTCTTC. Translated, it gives CASSAGWLKRDNEQFF.

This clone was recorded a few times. CDR3 sequence reads: CSARAQYEQYF. The DNA for the CDR3 is TGCAGTGCTAGAGCCCAATACGAGCAGTACTTC. This chain uses TRBV20-1 with TRBJ2-7, with D uncertain. CDR1 and CDR2 from the germline V gene are DFQATT and SNEGSKA (reference sequence). The CDR3 consists of 11 residues. Trimming cost V 1 base and J 4 bases, with 5 bases left between them.